This T cell receptor beta chain was found in a study of shared clonotypes between healthy human individuals. Study-wide background: The people who gave samples were a couple of women and a few men aged 18 to 49.

Germline CDR1 SGHRS, CDR2 YFSETQ. J lost 5 bases, V lost 0 bases, and 1 base had no gene match. The CDR3 has 14 residues. Naive CD8 cells lacked CD45RO and underwent positive selection for CCR7, leaving out terminally differentiated effector memory CD45RA+ cells. Every one of the donors was a Caucasian adult that lived in Nashville, Tennessee. Study results and caveats: The naive CD4 repertoires of a few donors were compared, and around 4.9% of clonotypes were shared. Represented diversity, genetic and exposure-history alike, was limited by few donors.

Measured with immunoSEQ multiplex PCR; TCRdb has only the in-frame clones, and not every one. The data hold some 600,000 clones, with around 96% observed a single time. With respect to this clone: Its specificity is not known.

The receptor comes from a woman in her twenties or thirties in good health. The rearrangement uses TRBV5-1 and TRBJ1-1; the match to TRBD1 covers 10 bases. Sequenced sample: naive CD8+ T cells sorted from blood. This CDR3 is CASSLADRGTEAFF. The CDR3 DNA reads as TGCGCCAGCAGCTTGGCGGACAGGGGGACTGAAGCTTTCTTT.